This T cell receptor (beta chain) was captured in a study of Ad26.COV2.S vaccination and SARS-CoV-2 variants. The germline V and J ends were trimmed by 3 bases and 2 bases, with 14 bases remaining between them. The CDR3 runs to 15 residues. Germline CDR1 is DFQATT and CDR2 is SNEGSKA (reference sequence). Sequencing was performed with immunoSEQ multiplex PCR; in TCRdb, only in-frame clones are kept and a portion is missing. The sample comprises roughly 500,000 clones, about 88% of which are singletons, and 2.5% to 3% rests with the top ten. Sample treatment: approximately 18 received Ad26.COV2.S at low or high dose, single or two shots; 5 received placebo; per-sample allocation not given. Sample collection was performed on day 63 after the first vaccine or placebo injection.

The chain combines TRBV20-1 with TRBJ1-5, with D perhaps TRBD1 (5 bases). This TCR was sampled from a person between 18 and 65 years old who received the Ad26.COV2.S COVID-19 vaccine or a placebo. The sample was peripheral blood, taken in a trial of Ad26.COV2.S vaccine versus placebo. CDR3 nucleotide sequence: TGCAGTGCTAGTCGAGGGGTTTATGGCAATCAGCCCCAGCATTTT. Amino acid sequence: CSASRGVYGNQPQHF.